Listed below are T cell receptor beta chains from one sample, sequenced in a study of a mutant IDH1 vaccine in newly diagnosed glioma. No antigens are known for them. Sequencing was performed with immunoSEQ multiplex PCR; in TCRdb, only in-frame clones are kept and a portion is missing. The sample yields approximately 57,000 clones, roughly 80% seen once. The sample in question was PBMCs, obtained from a glioma patient whose treatment included an IDH1 peptide vaccine. Receptor source: a woman under 30 with glioma. Some clones in this sample may be carry-over from other donors' samples. Both conserved end residues are part of each CDR3. The order of the fields is clone size, V gene, J gene, D gene, CDR3 protein, CDR3 DNA. A D gene is named only where the DNA matches it firmly. The size of a clone is reported for some rows only, either as once, few or many, or as a class for expanded clones.

>.|TRBV10-3|TRBJ1-2|.
CAISDEGYGYTF
TGTGCCATCAGTGACGAGGGCTATGGCTACACCTTC
>.|TRBV30|TRBJ1-6|TRBD1
CAWGGTGMFNSPLHF
TGTGCCTGGGGCGGGACAGGGATGTTTAATTCACCCCTCCACTTT
>.|TRBV30|TRBJ1-2|.
CAWSVPGGQKGYTF
TGTGCCTGGAGTGTACCAGGAGGGCAGAAAGGCTACACCTTC
>.|TRBV14|TRBJ1-3|.
CASSQEEWDFSSGNTIYF
TGTGCCAGCAGCCAGGAAGAGTGGGACTTCAGCTCTGGAAACACCATATATTTT
>once|TRBV7-2|TRBJ1-4|.
CASSLGGGTGEKLFF
TGTGCCAGCAGCTTAGGAGGAGGGACGGGGGAAAAACTGTTTTTT
>.|TRBV2|TRBJ1-1|.
CASSEGGTPKAFF
TGTGCCAGCAGTGAAGGGGGGACCCCGAAGGCTTTCTTT
>.|TRBV5-1|TRBJ2-1|.
CASSLGSYNEQFF
TGCGCCAGCAGCTTAGGTTCGTACAATGAGCAGTTCTTC
>.|TRBV29-1|TRBJ2-3|.
CSVELLGDTQYF
TGCAGCGTTGAACTACTAGGAGATACGCAGTATTTT
>.|TRBV29-1|TRBJ2-7|.
CSVEAPPTYEQYF
TGCAGCGTTGAAGCACCACCAACCTACGAGCAGTACTTC
>few|TRBV10-3|TRBJ2-2|.
CAISAGTMNTGELFF
TGTGCCATCAGCGCCGGGACAATGAACACCGGGGAGCTGTTTTTT
>.|TRBV6-6|TRBJ1-4|.
CASSYSTAGLEKLFF
TGTGCCAGCAGTTACTCGACCGCGGGGCTTGAAAAACTGTTTTTT
>.|TRBV20-1|TRBJ2-1|.
CSASTGQGQFF
TGCAGTGCTAGCACGGGGCAGGGGCAGTTCTTC
>.|TRBV9|TRBJ2-7|.
CASSRLGGAAHEQYF
TGTGCCAGCAGCCGACTTGGGGGGGCCGCCCACGAGCAGTACTTC
>.|TRBV30|TRBJ2-7|.
CAWSPATYYEQYF
TGTGCCTGGAGTCCAGCGACCTACTACGAGCAGTACTTC
>.|TRBV20-1|TRBJ2-5|.
CSALKETQYF
TGCAGTGCTCTCAAAGAGACCCAGTACTTC
>.|TRBV10-3|TRBJ2-5|.
CAISKEPEETQYF
TGTGCCATCAGTAAGGAGCCTGAGGAGACCCAGTACTTC
>.|TRBV9|TRBJ2-1|.
CASSPGGGSYNEQFF
TGTGCCAGCAGCCCAGGAGGGGGCTCCTACAATGAGCAGTTCTTC
>few|TRBV6-1|TRBJ2-6|.
CASSELWSAGGANVLTF
TGTGCCAGCAGTGAACTCTGGTCCGCGGGCGGGGCCAACGTCCTGACTTTC
>.|TRBV7-9|TRBJ1-2|.
CASSRSGPQNGYTF
TGTGCCAGCAGTAGGTCGGGGCCTCAGAATGGCTACACCTTC
>.|TRBV6-5|TRBJ1-5|TRBD1
CASSPTQGEPQHF
TGTGCCAGCAGTCCTACTCAGGGGGAGCCCCAGCATTTT
>.|TRBV4-3|TRBJ1-1|.
CASSQDGVRGEAFF
TGCGCCAGCAGCCAAGACGGGGTACGGGGCGAAGCTTTCTTT
>.|TRBV29-1|TRBJ1-2|TRBD1
CSLNQGASGYTF
TGCAGCCTTAACCAGGGGGCAAGCGGCTACACCTTC
>.|TRBV5-6|TRBJ1-6|.
CASSLEVSRAPLHF
TGTGCCAGCAGCTTGGAAGTAAGCCGAGCACCCCTCCACTTT
>few|TRBV6-6|TRBJ1-1|.
CASSYLGDTEAFF
TGTGCCAGCAGTTACCTAGGGGACACTGAAGCTTTCTTT
>.|TRBV5-1|TRBJ2-7|.
CASSFGGYRPYEQYF
TGCGCCAGCAGCTTTGGCGGGTATAGGCCCTACGAGCAGTACTTC
>.|TRBV19|TRBJ2-5|TRBD1
CASSTMTGGVGVTQYF
TGTGCCAGTAGTACCATGACAGGGGGCGTAGGTGTGACCCAGTACTTC
>.|TRBV9|TRBJ2-7|.
CASSPPAGRDSYEQYF
TGTGCCAGCAGCCCTCCCGCGGGGCGCGACTCCTACGAGCAGTACTTC
>once|TRBV6-5|TRBJ2-7|TRBD1
CASSYSGDRGNEQYF
TGTGCCAGCAGTTACTCAGGGGACAGGGGTAACGAGCAGTACTTC
>.|TRBV2|TRBJ1-2|.
CASIKGSTRGYGYTF
TGTGCCAGCATCAAGGGGTCCACCCGGGGCTATGGCTACACCTTC
>.|TRBV11-3|TRBJ2-2|.
CASSKRGGELFF
TGTGCCAGCAGCAAAAGGGGCGGGGAGCTGTTTTTT
>.|TRBV9|TRBJ1-2|TRBD1
CASSGHRGNYGYTF
TGTGCCAGCAGCGGCCACAGGGGGAACTATGGCTACACCTTC
>.|TRBV6-5|TRBJ1-6|.
CASSNGTPYNSPLHF
TGTGCCAGTTCGAACGGGACACCCTATAATTCACCCCTCCACTTT
>.|TRBV5-4|TRBJ2-7|.
CASSLEVSYEQYF
TGTGCCAGCAGCTTGGAAGTCTCCTACGAGCAGTACTTC
>.|TRBV11-3|TRBJ1-1|TRBD1
CASRSGTGNTEAFF
TGTGCCAGCAGGTCCGGGACAGGGAACACTGAAGCTTTCTTT
>.|TRBV6-1|TRBJ1-5|.
CASRGTGSNQPQHF
TGTGCCAGCAGGGGGACTGGAAGCAATCAGCCCCAGCATTTT
>.|TRBV5-6|TRBJ1-3|TRBD1
CASSPWDRAGNTIYF
TGTGCCAGCAGCCCCTGGGACAGGGCTGGAAACACCATATATTTT
>few|TRBV5-6|TRBJ1-4|.
CASSSRRLNEKLFF
TGTGCCAGCAGCTCCAGGAGACTTAATGAAAAACTGTTTTTT
>.|TRBV7-9|TRBJ1-3|.
CAVVYGGNTIYF
TGTGCCGTTGTCTATGGGGGAAACACCATATATTTT
>.|TRBV9|TRBJ2-2|.
CASSVGETGELFF
TGTGCCAGCAGCGTGGGTGAAACCGGGGAGCTGTTTTTT
>.|TRBV5-1|TRBJ2-3|.
CASSLAVPSWGDTQYF
TGCGCCAGCAGCTTGGCGGTGCCAAGCTGGGGAGATACGCAGTATTTT
>.|TRBV5-1|TRBJ1-1|.
CASSLGHNMNTEAFF
TGCGCCAGCAGCTTGGGACACAACATGAACACTGAAGCTTTCTTT
>once|TRBV19|TRBJ2-7|TRBD2
CASRASGGRDYEQYF
TGTGCCAGTAGGGCTAGCGGGGGGAGGGACTACGAGCAGTACTTC
>.|TRBV6-4|TRBJ1-1|.
CASSDSRGTEAFF
TGTGCCAGCAGTGACTCGAGGGGAACTGAAGCTTTCTTT
>.|TRBV7-2|TRBJ2-7|.
CASSLPSYEQYF
TGTGCCAGCAGCTTGCCTTCCTACGAGCAGTACTTC
>.|TRBV19|TRBJ1-2|.
CASSIRSPNYGYTF
TGTGCCAGTAGTATAAGGAGTCCGAACTATGGCTACACCTTC
>once|TRBV4-1|TRBJ2-7|TRBD1
CASSQESRGPYEQYF
TGCGCCAGCAGCCAAGAGTCCAGGGGGCCTTACGAGCAGTACTTC
>.|TRBV28|TRBJ2-7|.
CASSLQWPAYEQYF
TGTGCCAGCAGTTTACAGTGGCCCGCTTACGAGCAGTACTTC
>.|TRBV7-9|TRBJ2-3|TRBD2
CASSWLAADLRDTQYF
TGTGCCAGCAGTTGGCTAGCGGCCGACCTCCGGGATACGCAGTATTTT
>.|TRBV6-6|TRBJ1-1|TRBD1
CASTLNRGTVEAFF
TGTGCCAGCACCCTCAACCGCGGGACAGTTGAAGCTTTCTTT
>.|TRBV7-2|TRBJ1-1|.
CASSKDPQGLGTEAFF
TGTGCCAGCAGCAAAGACCCCCAGGGGCTGGGCACTGAAGCTTTCTTT
>.|TRBV5-1|TRBJ1-1|.
CASSLTGVLYTEAFF
TGCGCCAGCAGCTTGACGGGGGTGTTATACACTGAAGCTTTCTTT